The 25 T cell receptor beta chains presented below share a single source sample, sequenced in a study of blood T cell repertoires in COVID-19. Using immunoSEQ multiplex PCR, the repertoire was profiled, and TCRdb retains in-frame clones only, with some absent. Found here are approximately 210,000 clones, roughly 90% of them singletons; the top ten hold about 1.8%. Material: peripheral blood. The receptors shown here come from a man aged 65 to 85 with acute or convalescent COVID-19.

This clone has just one count. The gene calls are TRBV5-4 and TRBJ2-1, with D possibly matching TRBD2 (6 bases). Germline CDR1 is SGHNT and CDR2 is YYREEE (reference sequence). Trimming cost V 7 bases and J 1 base, with 15 bases left between them. This CDR3 has 15 residues. This CDR3 reads CASAPGVGSYNEQFF. The CDR3 DNA reads as TGTGCCAGCGCCCCGGGGGTGGGATCCTACAATGAGCAGTTCTTC.

This clone was found a few times. The chain carries TRBV7-9 and TRBJ1-4; 9 bases align to TRBD1. Germline assignment: CDR1 SEHNR and CDR2 FQNEAQ (reference sequence). The CDR3 runs to 19 residues. The junction had 14 bases not matched to a gene; V was cut back by 2 bases and J by 4 bases. CDR3 amino acids: CASSLSRSRDREVNEKLFF. The CDR3 nucleotides read TGTGCCAGCAGCTTATCCCGGTCCCGGGACAGGGAAGTTAATGAAAAACTGTTTTTT.

The chain employs TRBV6-6 and TRBJ2-7; D perhaps matches TRBD2 (5 bases). This CDR3 comprises 14 residues. The V end lost 2 bases, the J end lost 2 bases, and 10 bases lay between the germline ends. Germline lookup yields CDR1 MNHNY and CDR2 SVGAGI (reference sequence). DNA of the CDR3: TGTGCCAGCAGTTACAGGGAACTAGCCTACGAGCAGTACTTC. Translated: CASSYRELAYEQYF.

This clone was found a few times. V usage is TRBV6-6 and J usage is TRBJ2-5; 13 nucleotides match TRBD2. CDR3 size: 15 residues. Germline V gene lookup returns CDR1 MNHNY and CDR2 SVGAGI (reference sequence). V dropped 6 bases and J dropped 5; count of bases not matched to a gene: 6. CDR3 protein: CASSQLAGGGETQYF. The CDR3 DNA reads as TGTGCCAGCAGCCAACTAGCGGGAGGGGGGGAGACCCAGTACTTC.

The CDR3: CASSQDRGLAASTDTQYF. The CDR3 nucleotides are TGTGCCAGCAGCCAAGATCGCGGTCTAGCGGCTAGCACAGATACGCAGTATTTT. The rearrangement uses TRBV3-1 (or the pseudogene TRBV3-2) and TRBJ2-3; 7 nucleotides line up with TRBD2. This CDR3 comprises 18 residues. The germline gives CDR1 LGHDT, CDR2 YNNKEL (reference sequence). Trimming cost V 0 bases and J 0 bases; bases outside gene matches: 9.

This clone was seen just once. This sequence joins TRBV19 and TRBJ1-1; 7 bases are shared with TRBD1. The CDR3 is 18 residues long. Unmatched junction bases numbered 13, after V lost 3 bases and J lost 0 bases. CDR1 and CDR2 from the germline V gene are LNHDA and SQIVND (reference sequence). CDR3 residues: CASSMAGQLFIMNTEAFF. Written as DNA, the CDR3 is TGTGCCAGTAGTATGGCGGGACAGCTTTTTATAATGAACACTGAAGCTTTCTTT.

This clone was seen a handful of times. V and J are TRBV19 and TRBJ1-5; D unclear. The V end lost 2 bases, the J end lost 3 bases, and 8 bases lay between the germline ends. The germline CDR1 and CDR2 sequences are LNHDA and SQIVND (reference sequence). The CDR3 is made up of 14 amino acids. CDR3 sequence: CASSIKRNNQPQHF. The DNA of the CDR3 is TGTGCCAGTAGTATAAAGAGAAACAATCAGCCCCAGCATTTT.

V and J are TRBV18 and TRBJ1-1, with 7 nucleotides matching TRBD1. This CDR3 contains 14 residues. Trimming at V came to 4 bases and at J to 6 bases, leaving 8 bases not matched to a gene. Germline CDR1 is KGHSH and CDR2 is LQKENI. CDR3 in amino acids: CASSLNDRAPEAFF. The CDR3 DNA reads TGTGCCAGCTCACTAAATGACAGGGCCCCTGAAGCTTTCTTT.

J is TRBJ1-1 and V is TRBV5-4; D unclear. The germline gives CDR1 SGHNT, CDR2 YYREEE (reference sequence). The CDR3 spans 13 residues. Trimming pared 2 bases from V and 5 bases from J, leaving 10 bases between. The CDR3 loop reads CASSLRRGTEAFF. For the CDR3, the DNA is TGTGCCAGCAGCTTACGTCGAGGGACTGAAGCTTTCTTT.

This clone has just a few counts. The chain is built from TRBV7-2 and TRBJ1-1, with D unclear. The CDR3 has 14 residues. Germline loops: CDR1 SGHTA, CDR2 FQGNSA. V dropped 1 base and J dropped 2 bases, with 8 bases sitting between them. CDR3 DNA sequence: TGTGCCAGCAGCTTAGACAGTTATAACACTGAAGCTTTCTTT. Encoded protein: CASSLDSYNTEAFF.

The rearrangement links TRBV7-9 to TRBJ1-4, with TRBD1 matching 7 bases. Germline values: CDR1 SEHNR, CDR2 FQNEAQ (reference sequence). Trimming took 0 bases from V and 7 from J; bases not matched to a gene: 5. The CDR3 totals 15 residues. CDR3 protein: CASSLAGAGGEKLFF. The CDR3 bases are TGTGCCAGCAGCTTAGCGGGGGCAGGGGGTGAAAAACTGTTTTTT.

The chain combines TRBV7-9 with TRBJ2-6; the match to TRBD1 covers 11 bases. V trimming: 5 bases; J trimming: 2 bases; junction bases outside the gene matches: 5. This CDR3 is 17 amino acids long. Germline CDR1 is SEHNR and CDR2 is FQNEAQ (reference sequence). CDR3 loop: CASSKWTGGAGANVLTF. The CDR3 region has the DNA TGTGCCAGCAGCAAGTGGACAGGGGGCGCTGGGGCCAACGTCCTGACTTTC.

The J gene is TRBJ2-1, the V gene TRBV19; 9 nucleotides line up with TRBD1. The germline V gene has CDR1 LNHDA and CDR2 SQIVND (reference sequence). Trimming removed 5 bases from V and 7 bases from J; junction bases left unmatched: 9. The CDR3 runs to 15 residues. The CDR3 DNA is TGTGCCAGTAGTCTACTCCGGGACAGGGAAAATGAGCAGTTCTTC. Translation: CASSLLRDRENEQFF.

The chain carries TRBV28 and TRBJ2-7, with a possible D match to TRBD1 (6 bases). V lost 6 bases to trimming and J lost 1 base, with 10 bases between them. Germline CDR1 MDHEN, CDR2 SYDVKM. The CDR3 is 13 amino acids. CDR3 loop: CASSGTNSYEQYF. For the CDR3, the DNA is TGTGCCAGCAGCGGGACAAATTCCTACGAGCAGTACTTC.

This clone was observed a few times. This chain's CDR3 is CASSPGGSRDNEQFF. As DNA, the CDR3 is TGTGCCAGCAGCCCAGGGGGAAGTCGGGACAATGAGCAGTTCTTC. V usage is TRBV28 and J usage is TRBJ2-1, with 7 bases aligning to TRBD1. The CDR3 has 15 amino acids. The germline gives CDR1 MDHEN, CDR2 SYDVKM. Trimming took 6 bases from V and 5 from J; bases not matched to a gene: 10.

The rearrangement links TRBV7-3 to TRBJ2-1, with 11 bases that match TRBD2. This CDR3 region has 14 residues. Germline V gives CDR1 SGHTA, CDR2 FQGTGA. Unmatched junction bases numbered 5, after V lost 4 bases and J lost 9 bases. The CDR3 nucleotides are TGTGCCAGCAGCTCGGGACTAGCGGCCGGTGAGCAGTTCTTC. Translating it yields CASSSGLAAGEQFF.

The J gene is TRBJ2-7, the V gene TRBV7-8; 8 positions match TRBD1. Germline CDR1 is SGHVS and CDR2 is FQNEAQ. V was pared by 8 bases and J by 3 bases, with 12 bases of the junction left unmatched. The CDR3 extends over 15 amino acids. The DNA for the CDR3 is TGTGCCAGCTACGGAACCGGGACAGGAAACTACGAGCAGTACTTC. It translates to CASYGTGTGNYEQYF.

The V call is TRBV9, the J call TRBJ1-1; 7 bases match TRBD1. CDR3 length: 14 residues. The V gene end was trimmed by 0 bases and the J gene end by 8 bases; junction bases not matched to a gene: 7. Germline V gives CDR1 SGDLS, CDR2 YYNGEE. The CDR3 DNA is TGTGCCAGCAGCGTAGGGATTGGGGACAGCGAAGCTTTCTTT. Translation gives CASSVGIGDSEAFF.

The rearrangement links TRBV10-2 to TRBJ2-7, with TRBD2 matching 10 bases. CDR3 size: 19 residues. The V gene's germline CDR1 is WSHSY and CDR2 SAAADI. V lost 2 bases to trimming and J lost 6 bases; unmatched junction nucleotides: 19. The CDR3 spells CASSETGYIYASGSSEQYF. CDR3 bases: TGCGCCAGCAGTGAGACAGGGTACATTTATGCTAGCGGGAGTTCCGAGCAGTACTTC.

V and J are TRBV5-1 and TRBJ1-2; perhaps TRBD1 as D (6 bases). The CDR3 runs to 14 residues. The V gene's germline CDR1 is SGHRS and CDR2 YFSETQ. V dropped 3 bases and J dropped 2 bases, with 11 bases sitting between them. CDR3 sequence (DNA): TGCGCCAGCAGCTCCGGGACATCCAACTATGGCTACACCTTC. Protein sequence: CASSSGTSNYGYTF.

This chain uses TRBV12-3 or TRBV12-4 with TRBJ1-1, with D unresolved. V dropped 0 bases and J dropped 10 bases, with 12 bases sitting between them. The CDR3 covers 13 residues. CDR3 nucleotides: TGTGCCAGCAGTTTAGCGGGAGAAGCGAGAGCTTTCTTT. It specifies CASSLAGEARAFF.

The V and J genes are TRBV21-1 and TRBJ2-3; TRBD2, the D gene given by the table, was not confirmed from the DNA. TRBV21-1 is classified as a pseudogene. The CDR3 has 14 amino acids. The CDR3 is CASSKERTTDTQYF. The DNA of the CDR3 is TGTGCCAGCAGCAAAGAGCGGACCACAGATACGCAGTATTTT.

This rearrangement joins TRBV6-2 or TRBV6-3 to TRBJ2-1, with 10 bases matching TRBD2. There are 19 residues in the CDR3. The ends lost 2 bases at V and 6 bases at J; junction bases unmatched: 16. In germline, CDR1 is MNHEY, CDR2 SVGEGT. CDR3 sequence reads: CASSYQSGRGPETGNEQFF. The CDR3 bases are TGTGCCAGCAGTTACCAAAGCGGGAGGGGGCCGGAAACAGGCAATGAGCAGTTCTTC.

Only a few counts were recorded for this clone. The gene calls are TRBV3-1 (or the pseudogene TRBV3-2) and TRBJ1-6, with D tentatively TRBD1 (5 bases). The germline V gene has CDR1 LGHDT and CDR2 YNNKEL (reference sequence). V was shortened by 1 base and J by 5 bases, with 12 bases between the two germline ends. The CDR3 has 16 amino acids. In nucleotides, the CDR3 is TGTGCCAGCAGCCAAGGGACGACAGCCGATAATTCACCCCTCCACTTT. Its translation is CASSQGTTADNSPLHF.

The chain has TRBV2 and TRBJ2-1; TRBD2 is a possible D gene (6 bases). The length of the CDR3 is 14 residues. Trimming left V 6 bases short and J 5 bases short, with 14 bases between. Per germline, CDR1 SNHLY and CDR2 FYNNEI. The CDR3 spells CASSWTIMNNEQFF. CDR3 DNA sequence: TGTGCCAGCAGCTGGACTATTATGAACAATGAGCAGTTCTTC.